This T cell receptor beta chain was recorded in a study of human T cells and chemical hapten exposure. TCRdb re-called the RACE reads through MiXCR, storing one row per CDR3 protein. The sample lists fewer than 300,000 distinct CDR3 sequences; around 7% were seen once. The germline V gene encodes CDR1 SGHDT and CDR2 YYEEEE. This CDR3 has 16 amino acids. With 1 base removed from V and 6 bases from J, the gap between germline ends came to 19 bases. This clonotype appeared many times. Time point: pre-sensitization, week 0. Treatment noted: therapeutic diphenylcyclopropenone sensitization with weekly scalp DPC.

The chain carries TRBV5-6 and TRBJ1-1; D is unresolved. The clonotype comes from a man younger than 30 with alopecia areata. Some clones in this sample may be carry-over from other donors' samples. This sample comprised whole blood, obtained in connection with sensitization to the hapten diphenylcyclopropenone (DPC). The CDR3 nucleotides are TGTGCCAGCAGCTTGTTTGGGCAGGATGTGTTCGCTGAAGCTTTCTTT. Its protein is CASSLFGQDVFAEAFF.